The clone carrying this T cell receptor (beta chain) was counted a few times. Its antigen is still unknown. Other nucleotide sequences from this sample produce the same CDR3. The junction had 2 bases not matched to a gene; V was cut back by 4 bases and J by 2 bases. The CDR3 is made up of 14 amino acids. The germline CDR1 and CDR2 sequences are SEHNR and FQNEAQ (reference sequence). The data were taken from a study of beta chain features in type 1 diabetes. Study-level points and caveats: These data did not resolve whether HLA type affects TCRB rearrangement. Sampled from patients, naive, central memory and Treg TCRB repertoires appeared more similar than those sampled from healthy donors. TCRB CDR3 length was moderately but significantly reduced in all four CD4+ subsets of Type 1 diabetes patients.

Since all of the isolated RNA was reverse transcribed, expressed TCRB transcripts were what got sequenced. Measured with immunoSEQ multiplex PCR; TCRdb has only the in-frame clones, and not every one. The sample has 600,000 to 700,000 clones; approximately 13% are singletons. The gene calls are TRBV7-9 and TRBJ1-5, with TRBD1 matching over 7 bases. This TCR was recovered from a man aged 25 to 40 with type 1 diabetes. Sequencing was carried out using naive CD4+ T cells from blood. Written as DNA, the CDR3 is TGTGCCAGCAGCTCCGACAGGGGCAATCAGCCCCAGCATTTT. It codes for CASSSDRGNQPQHF.